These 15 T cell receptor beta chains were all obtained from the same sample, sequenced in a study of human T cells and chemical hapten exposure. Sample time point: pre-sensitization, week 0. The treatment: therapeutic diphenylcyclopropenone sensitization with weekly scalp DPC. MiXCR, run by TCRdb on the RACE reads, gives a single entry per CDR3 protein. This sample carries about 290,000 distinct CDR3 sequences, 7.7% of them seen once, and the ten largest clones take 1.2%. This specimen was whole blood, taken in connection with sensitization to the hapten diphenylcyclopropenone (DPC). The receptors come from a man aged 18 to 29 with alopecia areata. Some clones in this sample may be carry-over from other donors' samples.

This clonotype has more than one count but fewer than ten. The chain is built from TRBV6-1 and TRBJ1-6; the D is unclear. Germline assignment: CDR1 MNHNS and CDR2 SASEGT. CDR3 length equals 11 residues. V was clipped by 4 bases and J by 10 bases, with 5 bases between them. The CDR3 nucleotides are TGTGCCAGCAGTGTTTTATCACCCCTCCACTTT. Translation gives CASSVLSPLHF.

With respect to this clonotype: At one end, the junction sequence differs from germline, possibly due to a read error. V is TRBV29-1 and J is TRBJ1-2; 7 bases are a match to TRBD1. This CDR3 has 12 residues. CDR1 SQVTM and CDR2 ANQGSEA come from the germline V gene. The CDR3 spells CSAEQGNYGYTF. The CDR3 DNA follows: TGCAGCGCTGAACAGGGGAACTATGGCTACACCTTC.

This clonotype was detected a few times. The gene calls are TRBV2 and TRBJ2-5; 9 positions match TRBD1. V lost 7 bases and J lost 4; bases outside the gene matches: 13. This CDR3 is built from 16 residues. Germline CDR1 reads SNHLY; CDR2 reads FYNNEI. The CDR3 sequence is CASTLVPGQGGETQYF. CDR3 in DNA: TGTGCCAGCACTTTGGTTCCGGGACAGGGAGGAGAGACCCAGTACTTC.

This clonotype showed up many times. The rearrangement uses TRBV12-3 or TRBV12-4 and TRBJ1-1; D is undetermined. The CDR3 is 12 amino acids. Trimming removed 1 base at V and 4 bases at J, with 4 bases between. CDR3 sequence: CASSLESTEAFF. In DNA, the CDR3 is TGTGCCAGCAGTTTAGAGAGCACTGAAGCTTTCTTT.

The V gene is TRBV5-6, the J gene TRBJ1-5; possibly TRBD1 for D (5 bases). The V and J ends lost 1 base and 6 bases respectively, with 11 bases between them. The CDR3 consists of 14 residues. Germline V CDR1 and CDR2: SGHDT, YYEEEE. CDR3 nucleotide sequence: TGTGCCAGCAGCTTGTTTGGGGGTAGTCAGCCCCAGCATTTT. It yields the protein CASSLFGGSQPQHF.

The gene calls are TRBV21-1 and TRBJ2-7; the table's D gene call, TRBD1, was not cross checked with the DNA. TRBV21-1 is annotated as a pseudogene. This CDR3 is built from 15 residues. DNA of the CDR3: TGTGCCAGCAGCAAGCCTGACAGGGACTCCTACGAGCAGTACGTC. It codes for CASSKPDRDSYEQYV.

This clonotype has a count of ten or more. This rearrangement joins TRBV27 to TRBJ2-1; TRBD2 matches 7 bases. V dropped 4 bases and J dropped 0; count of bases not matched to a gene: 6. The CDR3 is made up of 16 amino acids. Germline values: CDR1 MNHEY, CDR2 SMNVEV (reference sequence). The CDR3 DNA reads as TGTGCCAGCAGTTCCGAGAGCGGGGTCTCCTACAATGAGCAGTTCTTC. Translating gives CASSSESGVSYNEQFF.

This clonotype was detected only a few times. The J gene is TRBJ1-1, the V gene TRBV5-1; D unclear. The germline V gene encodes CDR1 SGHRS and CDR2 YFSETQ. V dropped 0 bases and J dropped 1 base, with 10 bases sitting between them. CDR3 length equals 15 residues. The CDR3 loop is CASSLDGSANTEAFF. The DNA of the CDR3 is TGCGCCAGCAGCTTGGATGGGTCAGCGAACACTGAAGCTTTCTTT.

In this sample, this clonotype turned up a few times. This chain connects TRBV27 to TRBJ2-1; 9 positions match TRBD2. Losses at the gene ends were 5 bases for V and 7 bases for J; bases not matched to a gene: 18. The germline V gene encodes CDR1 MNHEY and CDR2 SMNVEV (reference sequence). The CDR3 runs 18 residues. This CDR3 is CASSPYRASGALGNEQFF. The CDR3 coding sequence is TGTGCCAGCAGTCCATATAGGGCTAGCGGGGCCCTTGGGAATGAGCAGTTCTTC.

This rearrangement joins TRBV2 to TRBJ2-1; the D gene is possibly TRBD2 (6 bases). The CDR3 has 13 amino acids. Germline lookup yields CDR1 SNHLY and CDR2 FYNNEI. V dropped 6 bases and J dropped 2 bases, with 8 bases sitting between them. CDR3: CASREGTYNEQFF. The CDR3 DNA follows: TGTGCCAGCAGGGAGGGGACCTACAATGAGCAGTTCTTC.

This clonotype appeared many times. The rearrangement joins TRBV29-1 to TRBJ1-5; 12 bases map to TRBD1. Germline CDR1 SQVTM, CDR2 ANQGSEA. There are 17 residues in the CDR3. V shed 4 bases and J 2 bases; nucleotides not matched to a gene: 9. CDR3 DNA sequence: TGCAGCGTTGCCGGGACAGGGGGCCTCGTGGGCAATCAGCCCCAGCATTTT. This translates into CSVAGTGGLVGNQPQHF.

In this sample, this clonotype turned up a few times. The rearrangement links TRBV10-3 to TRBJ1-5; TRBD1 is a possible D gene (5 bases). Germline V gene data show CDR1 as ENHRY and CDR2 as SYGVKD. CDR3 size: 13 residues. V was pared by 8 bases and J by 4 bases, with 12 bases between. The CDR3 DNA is TGTGCCATCGGAGGGGACGGGAATCAGCCCCAGCATTTT. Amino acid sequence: CAIGGDGNQPQHF.

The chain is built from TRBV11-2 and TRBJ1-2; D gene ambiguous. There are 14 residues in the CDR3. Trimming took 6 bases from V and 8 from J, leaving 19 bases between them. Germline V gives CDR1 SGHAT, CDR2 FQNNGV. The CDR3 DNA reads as TGTGCCAGCAGGCCCTCCGCGGACGGACGGGGCTACACCTTC. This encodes CASRPSADGRGYTF.

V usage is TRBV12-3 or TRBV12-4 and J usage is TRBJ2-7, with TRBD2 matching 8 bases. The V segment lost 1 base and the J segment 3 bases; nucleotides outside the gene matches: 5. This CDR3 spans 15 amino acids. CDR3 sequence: CASSLVPGGGYEQYF. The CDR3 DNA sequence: TGTGCCAGCAGTTTAGTCCCCGGGGGGGGCTACGAGCAGTACTTC.

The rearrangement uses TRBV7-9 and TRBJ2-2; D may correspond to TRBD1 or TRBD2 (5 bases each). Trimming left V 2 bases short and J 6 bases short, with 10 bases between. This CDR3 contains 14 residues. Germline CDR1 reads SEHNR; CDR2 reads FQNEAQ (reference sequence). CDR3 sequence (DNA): TGTGCCAGCAGCTTAATCGGGGCTCCCGGGGAGCTGTTTTTT. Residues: CASSLIGAPGELFF.